Below are 21 T cell receptor beta chains sequenced from a single sample in a study of T cells in Graves' hyperthyroidism and ophthalmopathy. RNA transcripts yielded amplified TCR beta CDR3 regions. During a first-round RT-PCR of the TCR CDR3, the HTBI primer set was used. From the multiplex PCR reads, TCRdb called clonotypes with MiXCR, one entry per CDR3 protein. Counted here are roughly 720,000 distinct CDR3 sequences, roughly a sixth occurring once; the ten biggest clones make up about a sixth. Sequenced: blood. The receptor source for this set is a man over 45 with Graves' hyperthyroidism.

The chain links TRBV4-1 to TRBJ2-1; 13 bases are a match to TRBD2. The V gene's germline CDR1 is MGHRA and CDR2 YSYEKL. J lost 7 bases, V lost 5 bases, and 5 bases had no gene match. This CDR3 spans 15 amino acids. In DNA, the CDR3 is TGCGCCAGCAGCTTCCGACTAGCGGGAGGAAATGAGCAGTTCTTC. It yields the protein CASSFRLAGGNEQFF.

This clonotype came up many times. The chain recombines TRBV24-1 with TRBJ1-2, with TRBD1 matching 7 bases. After removal of 4 bases from V and 8 bases from J, the junction contained 9 bases not matched to a gene. This CDR3 is built from 14 residues. Germline CDR1 KGHDR, CDR2 SFDVKD. The CDR3 DNA reads TGTGCCACCAGTGACAAGGGACAGACGGGAGGCTACACCTTC. Translated, it gives CATSDKGQTGGYTF.

The sample holds many counts of this clonotype. The chain couples TRBV12-3 or TRBV12-4 to TRBJ2-5, with D maybe TRBD2 (6 bases). There are 13 residues in the CDR3. Trimming stripped 5 bases from V and 13 bases from J, with 20 bases between. The CDR3 region is CASSPSSVSFSYF. The CDR3 region has the DNA TGTGCCAGCAGTCCCTCTAGCGTCTCGTTTTCGTACTTC.

This clonotype was detected many times. The chain links TRBV7-9 to TRBJ2-2; possibly TRBD1 for D (5 bases). Germline-derived CDR1 and CDR2 are SEHNR and FQNEAQ (reference sequence). Between the trimmed V and J ends, which lost 6 bases and 4 bases, there was a span of 18 bases. The CDR3 loop spans 16 amino acids. The chain's CDR3 is CASRARAGRSTGELFF. In nucleotides, the CDR3 is TGTGCCAGCAGAGCTAGGGCAGGGCGGTCCACCGGGGAGCTGTTTTTT.

This clonotype has at least ten counts. This chain joins TRBV2 and TRBJ1-1; no definite D call. Looked up from germline, CDR1 is SNHLY and CDR2 is FYNNEI. This CDR3 contains 14 residues. Trimming pared 4 bases from V and 3 bases from J, leaving 12 bases between. In nucleotides, the CDR3 is TGTGCCAGCAGTGTTGAGGGCGCGGACACTGAAGCTTTCTTT. Its protein product is CASSVEGADTEAFF.

Many counts were recorded for this clonotype. This chain joins TRBV14 and TRBJ2-1; 10 nucleotides agree with TRBD2. V was clipped by 6 bases and J by 4 bases; unmatched bases: 0. Germline lookup yields CDR1 SGHDN and CDR2 FVKESK. CDR3 length equals 13 residues. Here the CDR3 reads CASRTSGYNEQFF. CDR3 DNA: TGTGCCAGCAGGACTAGCGGGTACAATGAGCAGTTCTTC.

This clonotype was counted ten times or more. The chain joins TRBV7-2 to TRBJ2-1; tentatively, D is TRBD2 (6 bases). Germline values: CDR1 SGHTA, CDR2 FQGNSA. V was cut by 1 base and J by 6 bases, with 13 bases left in between. The CDR3 is made up of 15 amino acids. CDR3 nucleotide sequence: TGTGCCAGCAGCTTAGGACTGGGAGGCGTCAATGAGCAGTTCTTC. Translated, it gives CASSLGLGGVNEQFF.

At least ten counts were recorded for this clonotype. Here the CDR3 DNA reads TGTGCCAGCAGTGATGAGGGAGCCAGGGGTGAGACCCAGTACTTC. Translating gives CASSDEGARGETQYF. The chain couples TRBV25-1 to TRBJ2-5, with a possible D match to TRBD1 (6 bases). The CDR3 totals 15 residues. V gave up 3 bases and J gave up 5 bases, with 16 bases separating them. CDR1 and CDR2 from the germline V gene are MGHDK and SYGVNS. Full variable domain (outside the CDR3, taken from reference TRBV25-1 and TRBJ2-5): EADIYQTPRYLVIGTGKKITLECSQTMGHDKMYWYQQDPGMELHLIHYSYGVNSTEKGDLSSESTVSRIRTEHFPLTLESARPSHTSQYLCASSDEGARGETQYFGPGTRLLVL.

This clonotype was picked up a small number of times. In DNA form, the CDR3 reads TGTGCCAGCAGCTCGCAGGCCTGGGAGCAGTACTTC. This sequence encodes CASSSQAWEQYF. V gene TRBV11-2 combines with J gene TRBJ2-7; D not resolved. V gave up 4 bases and J gave up 7 bases, with 11 bases separating them. The CDR3 sequence is 12 residues long. Germline CDR1 reads SGHAT; CDR2 reads FQNNGV.

This clonotype has ten or more counts. The gene calls are TRBV2 and TRBJ1-1, with D uncertain. V gave up 4 bases and J gave up 3 bases, with 9 bases separating them. In germline, CDR1 is SNHLY, CDR2 FYNNEI. This CDR3 contains 13 residues. CDR3 sequence (DNA): TGTGCCAGCAGTGGTACAGAAGACACTGAAGCTTTCTTT. Its translation: CASSGTEDTEAFF.

This sequence joins TRBV5-1 and TRBJ2-7, with TRBD1 matching over 10 bases. The CDR3 extends over 15 amino acids. Germline assignment: CDR1 SGHRS and CDR2 YFSETQ. The junction had 4 bases not matched to a gene; V was cut back by 3 bases and J by 1 base. CDR3 residues: CASSWMDRGSYEQYF. The DNA of the CDR3 is TGCGCCAGCAGCTGGATGGACAGGGGGTCCTACGAGCAGTACTTC.

This clonotype was counted a few times. The chain is built from TRBV7-8 and TRBJ1-5; no clear D. V lost 0 bases and J lost 4, with 7 bases in between. There are 14 residues in the CDR3. CDR1 and CDR2 (germline): SGHVS, FQNEAQ. The CDR3 spells CASSLAPRNQPQHF. The CDR3 DNA reads TGTGCCAGCAGCTTAGCACCTAGAAATCAGCCCCAGCATTTT.

This clonotype was found many times. The gene calls are TRBV7-2 and TRBJ2-3, with D perhaps matching TRBD1 (6 bases). The CDR3 has 16 residues. Germline V gives CDR1 SGHTA, CDR2 FQGNSA. Trimming pared 3 bases from V and 2 bases from J, leaving 15 bases between. The CDR3, as DNA: TGTGCCAGCAGCTTCGTGCGGACAGTTTACACAGATACGCAGTATTTT. Its protein is CASSFVRTVYTDTQYF.

In its sample, this clonotype was seen a few times. A read error may produce the germline difference seen at one junction end. V is TRBV12-3 or TRBV12-4 and J is TRBJ1-4; TRBD1 matches at 7 bases. The CDR3 sequence is 15 residues long. The CDR3 region has the DNA TGTGCCAGCAGGCCAGGACAGGTTAATAATGGAAAACTGTTTTTT. Its translation is CASRPGQVNNGKLFF.

This clonotype was picked up a small number of times. The chain combines TRBV19 with TRBJ1-2; 7 bases are shared with TRBD1. The germline V gene encodes CDR1 LNHDA and CDR2 SQIVND (reference sequence). V lost 2 bases, J lost 2 bases, and 8 bases stayed unmatched. The CDR3 covers 16 residues. The CDR3 DNA reads TGTGCCAGTAGTATATCCCCCGGGACAGAAAACTATGGCTACACCTTC. Amino acid sequence: CASSISPGTENYGYTF.

This clonotype turned up a few times. J is TRBJ1-1 and V is TRBV3-1, with D possibly matching TRBD1 (6 bases). Germline V gene sequence: CDR1 LGHDT, CDR2 YNNKEL (reference sequence). The germline V and J ends were trimmed by 2 bases and 5 bases, with 12 bases remaining between them. CDR3 size: 14 residues. The chain's CDR3 is CASSQIGGGTEAFF. The CDR3, as DNA: TGTGCCAGCAGCCAAATTGGGGGCGGGACTGAAGCTTTCTTT.

This clonotype turned up a few times. The chain carries TRBV20-1 and TRBJ2-4; unclear D gene. The CDR3 spans 13 residues. V was cut by 0 bases and J by 4 bases, with 7 bases left in between. CDR1 and CDR2 (germline): DFQATT, SNEGSKA (reference sequence). The CDR3 bases are TGCAGTGCTAGAGATGCTGGTAAAAACATTCAGTACTTC. This sequence encodes CSARDAGKNIQYF.

This clonotype was counted many times. J is TRBJ1-4 and V is TRBV12-3 or TRBV12-4; 7 bases map to TRBD1. There are 15 residues in the CDR3. After removal of 3 bases from V and 5 bases from J, the junction contained 6 bases not matched to a gene. CDR3 amino acids: CASSFGDRANEKLFF. The CDR3 nucleotides read TGTGCCAGCAGTTTTGGAGACAGGGCGAATGAAAAACTGTTTTTT.

This clonotype was seen ten or more times. The rearrangement links TRBV6-2 or TRBV6-3 to TRBJ2-5; 12 bases map to TRBD2. The V gene end was trimmed by 7 bases and the J gene end by 1 base; junction bases not matched to a gene: 4. Germline CDR1 MNHEY, CDR2 SVGEGT. The CDR3 covers 15 residues. CDR3 loop: CASTTSGRTQETQYF. In DNA, the CDR3 is TGTGCCAGCACCACTAGCGGGAGGACCCAAGAGACCCAGTACTTC.

This clonotype was counted many times. This chain connects TRBV2 to TRBJ2-1; 8 bases are a match to TRBD1. The CDR3 runs 13 residues. V shed 4 bases, J shed 5 bases, and the junction held 1 base outside the gene matches. Germline-derived CDR1 and CDR2 are SNHLY and FYNNEI. The CDR3 DNA is TGTGCCAGCAGTGGGACAGGGAACAATGAGCAGTTCTTC. Translation gives CASSGTGNNEQFF.

This clonotype has more than one count but fewer than ten. V and J are TRBV4-3 and TRBJ2-1; no firm D call. Trimming removed 0 bases from V and 7 bases from J, with 13 bases in between. The CDR3 length is 15 residues. Germline CDR1 is LGHNA and CDR2 is YSLEER. Here the CDR3 reads CASSQDQKNWNEQFF. CDR3 nucleotides: TGCGCCAGCAGCCAAGACCAGAAGAATTGGAATGAGCAGTTCTTC.